The 13 T cell receptor beta chains below all came from one sample that was sequenced in a study of beta chain features in type 1 diabetes. cDNA synthesis used the whole RNA isolate, giving expressed TCRB sequences. Repertoires were generated with immunoSEQ multiplex PCR, while TCRdb's copy carries only in-frame clones and drops some. The data hold roughly 700,000 clones, with 13% observed a single time. Antigen specificity for these receptors is unknown. Study results and caveats: Among patients with Type 1 diabetes, TCRB CDR3s were moderately but significantly shorter in every one of the four CD4+ subsets.

Specimen: naive CD4+ T cells from blood. These receptor sequences come from a young man with type 1 diabetes.

V is TRBV30 and J is TRBJ2-5; D call uncertain. This CDR3 has 15 amino acids. Germline loops: CDR1 GTSNPN, CDR2 SVGIG (reference sequence). V was pared by 8 bases and J by 2 bases, with 21 bases between. The CDR3: CATGPSLDGQETQYF. The CDR3 DNA follows: TGTGCCACTGGACCCTCGCTAGACGGTCAAGAGACCCAGTACTTC.

There are a few counts of this clone. The chain recombines TRBV6-1 with TRBJ2-7; no reliable D call. There are 13 residues in the CDR3. Trimming pared 6 bases from V and 2 bases from J, leaving 11 bases between. Germline V gene lookup returns CDR1 MNHNS and CDR2 SASEGT. The CDR3: CASRWTTAYEQYF. The CDR3 DNA follows: TGTGCCAGCAGGTGGACCACCGCCTACGAGCAGTACTTC.

The rearrangement joins TRBV28 to TRBJ1-2; D is ambiguous. CDR1 is MDHEN and CDR2 is SYDVKM in the germline V gene. The CDR3 extends over 14 amino acids. V lost 3 bases to trimming and J lost 3 bases, with 11 bases between them. Here the CDR3 reads CASSFPGRDYGYTF. CDR3 nucleotide sequence: TGTGCCAGCAGTTTCCCGGGAAGGGACTATGGCTACACCTTC.

This rearrangement joins TRBV2 to TRBJ2-3; D tentatively fits TRBD1 or TRBD2 (5 bases each). V was pared by 8 bases and J by 5 bases, with 11 bases between. The CDR3 is made up of 12 amino acids. Germline CDR1 is SNHLY and CDR2 is FYNNEI. The CDR3 DNA sequence: TGTGCCAGCCGGGGCCCCGTAGATACGCAGTATTTT. Protein product: CASRGPVDTQYF.

The CDR3 reads CATHAGTSGRETQYF. The DNA for the CDR3 is TGTGCCACCCACGCGGGGACTAGCGGGAGAGAGACCCAGTACTTC. The chain combines TRBV27 with TRBJ2-5; TRBD2 aligns across 14 bases. The CDR3 sequence is 15 residues long. V dropped 10 bases and J dropped 4; count of bases not matched to a gene: 8. Germline-derived CDR1 and CDR2 are MNHEY and SMNVEV (reference sequence).

The genes are TRBV30 and TRBJ2-2, with a possible D match to TRBD1 (7 bases). The CDR3 is 15 residues long. The V gene lost 0 bases and the J gene lost 3 bases, with 11 bases spanning the gap. The germline V gene encodes CDR1 GTSNPN and CDR2 SVGIG (reference sequence). Here the CDR3 DNA reads TGTGCCTGGAGTGTAGCAGGGGGGTACACCGGGGAGCTGTTTTTT. This encodes CAWSVAGGYTGELFF.

The rearrangement uses TRBV30 and TRBJ2-2, with 10 bases that match TRBD2. Germline loops: CDR1 GTSNPN, CDR2 SVGIG (reference sequence). Trimming cost V 4 bases and J 6 bases; bases outside gene matches: 5. This CDR3 has 14 residues. The CDR3 loop is CAWNMGLASGELFF. DNA of the CDR3: TGTGCCTGGAATATGGGACTAGCGTCCGGGGAGCTGTTTTTT.

This clone was detected only a few times. The J gene is TRBJ1-1, the V gene TRBV7-9; D is uncertain. Germline loops: CDR1 SEHNR, CDR2 FQNEAQ (reference sequence). V lost 6 bases and J 1 base, leaving 12 bases between the germline ends. The CDR3 has 14 residues. In nucleotides, the CDR3 is TGTGCCAGCAGGCTAGTTGGTACGAACACTGAAGCTTTCTTT. This translates into CASRLVGTNTEAFF.

The rearrangement joins TRBV19 to TRBJ1-1; D uncertain. The germline V and J ends were trimmed by 1 base and 5 bases, with 8 bases remaining between them. The CDR3 contains 13 residues. Germline CDR1 and CDR2: LNHDA and SQIVND (reference sequence). CDR3 sequence (DNA): TGTGCCAGTAGTATAGTATCAGGAACTGAAGCTTTCTTT. Translated, it gives CASSIVSGTEAFF.

The chain combines TRBV5-4 with TRBJ2-5; tentative D call: TRBD1 (5 bases). Germline V gene data show CDR1 as SGHNT and CDR2 as YYREEE (reference sequence). The CDR3 totals 14 residues. V was clipped by 2 bases and J by 2 bases, with 10 bases between them. The DNA for the CDR3 is TGTGCCAGCAGCTTTTCCAGGGTACAAGAGACCCAGTACTTC. Its protein product is CASSFSRVQETQYF. The full variable domain, rest sourced from reference TRBV5-4 and TRBJ2-5, is ETGVTQSPTHLIKTRGQQVTLRCSSQSGHNTVSWYQQALGQGPQFIFQYYREEENGRGNFPPRFSGLQFPNYSSELNVNALELDDSALYLCASSFSRVQETQYFGPGTRLLVL.

The chain has TRBV30 and TRBJ1-5; 10 nucleotides agree with TRBD1. V gave up 1 base and J gave up 11 bases; unmatched junction bases: 8. CDR3 length equals 14 residues. Germline V gene data show CDR1 as GTSNPN and CDR2 as SVGIG (reference sequence). CDR3 region: CAWSGQGASHAQHF. The CDR3 DNA follows: TGTGCCTGGAGTGGACAGGGGGCGAGTCACGCCCAGCATTTT. The complete variable domain, with remaining parts taken from reference TRBV30 and TRBJ1-5, reads SQTIHQWPATLVQPVGSPLSLECTVEGTSNPNLYWYRQAAGRGLQLLFYSVGIGQISSEVPQNLSASRPQDRQFILSSKKLLLSDSGFYLCAWSGQGASHAQHFGDGTRLSIL.

This clone has only a few counts. J is TRBJ1-2 and V is TRBV14; D is undetermined. Trimming stripped 1 base from V and 5 bases from J, with 14 bases between. CDR1 SGHDN and CDR2 FVKESK come from the germline V gene. The CDR3 consists of 15 residues. The CDR3 reads CASSQVSALGYGYTF. CDR3 DNA sequence: TGTGCCAGCAGCCAAGTATCGGCCTTGGGTTATGGCTACACCTTC.

The chain uses TRBV2 and TRBJ1-1, with D unclear. Trimming cost V 5 bases and J 2 bases, with 12 bases left between them. The CDR3 loop spans 14 amino acids. Germline V gene sequence: CDR1 SNHLY, CDR2 FYNNEI. The CDR3 sequence is CASSPRRANTEAFF. Here the CDR3 DNA reads TGTGCCAGCAGTCCTAGAAGGGCTAACACTGAAGCTTTCTTT.